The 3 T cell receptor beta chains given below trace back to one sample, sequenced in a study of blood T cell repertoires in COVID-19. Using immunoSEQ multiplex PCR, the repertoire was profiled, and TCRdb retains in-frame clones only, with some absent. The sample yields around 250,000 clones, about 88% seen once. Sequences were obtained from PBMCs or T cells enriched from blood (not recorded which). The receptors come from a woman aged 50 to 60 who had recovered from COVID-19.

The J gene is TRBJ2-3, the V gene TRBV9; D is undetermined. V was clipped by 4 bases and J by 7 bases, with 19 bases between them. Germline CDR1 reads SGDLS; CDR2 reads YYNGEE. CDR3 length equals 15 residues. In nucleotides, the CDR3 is TGTGCCAGCAGCATCAACGAGGATCCCCTTTATACGCAGTATTTT. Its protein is CASSINEDPLYTQYF.

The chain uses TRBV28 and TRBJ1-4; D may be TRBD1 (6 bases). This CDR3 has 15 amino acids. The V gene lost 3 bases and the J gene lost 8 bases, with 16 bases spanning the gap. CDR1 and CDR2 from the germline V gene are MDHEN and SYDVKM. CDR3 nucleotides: TGTGCCAGCAGTTTTAGGGCAGGGGTGGGGGAAAAACTGTTTTTT. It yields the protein CASSFRAGVGEKLFF.

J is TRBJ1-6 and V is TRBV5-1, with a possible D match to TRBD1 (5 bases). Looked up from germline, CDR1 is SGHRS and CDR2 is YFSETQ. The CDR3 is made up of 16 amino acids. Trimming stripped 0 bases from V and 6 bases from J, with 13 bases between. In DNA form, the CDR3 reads TGCGCCAGCAGCTTGGACAGCCCCGGGGGTAATTCACCCCTCCACTTT. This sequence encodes CASSLDSPGGNSPLHF.